This record looks at one T cell receptor beta chain sequence and its context. The sample originates from a study of blood T cell repertoires in COVID-19. Across the whole study: Italy, Spain and the United States were the sources of the convalescent and acute COVID-19 samples. Sample material is recorded as cDNA or gDNA derived from T cells, B-cell-depleted T cells, or PBMCs.

In the original workflow: Reference gene primers were amplified, and this amplification served to estimate nucleated cell counts. Repertoires were generated with immunoSEQ multiplex PCR, while TCRdb's copy carries only in-frame clones and drops some. The DNA was the basis for D and trimming; V, J and clone size are from that table. This table holds about 42,000 clones, about 90% found once. This TCR was sampled from a man aged 45-60 years with active COVID-19. The sequenced sample consisted of peripheral blood.

CDR3 region: CASSSGTLGDTQYF. DNA of the CDR3: TGTGCCAGCAGTTCAGGGACTCTGGGAGATACGCAGTATTTT. The V call is TRBV28, the J call TRBJ2-3; weak D call: TRBD2 (6 bases). The germline CDR1 and CDR2 sequences are MDHEN and SYDVKM. The V end was cut by 4 bases, the J end by 5 bases, with 13 bases between. The CDR3 runs to 14 residues.